The TCR beta chain under discussion was sequenced for a study of vaccination effects on CD4 cells after COVID-19. Study details: Post-vaccine sample collection fell at a median of 72 days after the second dose. Overall study findings and caveats: There was marked clonal contraction among infection- and vaccine-induced clones late after vaccination.

With respect to this clone: Its antigen is as yet unknown.

Peptide-pool stimulation followed by sequencing identified expanded antigen-specific CD4+ clonotypes in the ViraFEST assay. Having been cultured for less than 12 days, the cells underwent CD4+ T cell isolation. All participants had two doses of either the BNT162b2 or mRNA-1273 vaccine. Each well held around 2 million PBMC cultured with around 9.7 ug/ml peptides and around 11 IU/ml IL-2. Germline V gene lookup returns CDR1 LGHDT and CDR2 YNNKEL (reference sequence). This CDR3 comprises 15 residues. J was trimmed by 7 bases and V by 4 bases; bases with no gene match: 8. The repertoire was sequenced with immunoSEQ multiplex PCR; TCRdb's copy has only in-frame clones and lacks some. The profile covers approximately 24,000 clones, with 75% to 85% appearing a single time and about 5.3% taken by the ten largest.

This sequence was found in a human donor who received a COVID-19 vaccine. Some clones in this sample may be carry-over from other donors' samples. V gene TRBV3-1 (or the pseudogene TRBV3-2) combines with J gene TRBJ2-2; 8 bases are a match to TRBD1. The sample was CD4+ T cells from PBMCs cultured with SARS-CoV-2 spike peptides, taken after COVID-19 vaccination. In DNA form, the CDR3 reads TGTGCCAGCAGCCCATACAGGACAGGGCTCGGGGAGCTGTTTTTT. It yields the protein CASSPYRTGLGELFF.